This record looks at one TCR beta chain sequence and its context. Its antigen remains unknown. The source of the sample is a study of T cells after yellow fever vaccination. Study context: SMART-Seq v4 Ultra Low Input prepared the low-cell-number fractions. Regarding the study as a whole: The presence of abundant clonotypes contaminating from the bulk population was possible in FACS-sorted repertoires.

Losses at the gene ends were 5 bases for V and 10 bases for J; bases not matched to a gene: 7. The CDR3 runs 13 residues. Germline V gives CDR1 SGHNT, CDR2 YENEEA. Template switching by 5'RACE produced TCR cDNA, adding a universal primer site and UMIs. TCRdb reanalysed the 5' RACE reads using MiXCR and keeps one entry per CDR3 protein. The sample holds hundreds of thousands of distinct CDR3 sequences, 13% seen once. Source: PBMCs, taken on the day of the yellow fever booster vaccination. The V gene is TRBV11-3, the J gene TRBJ2-1; 8 nucleotides align to TRBD1. This receptor was taken from a man between 25 and 39 years old who received the YFV17D yellow fever vaccine. In DNA form, the CDR3 reads TGTGCCAGCAGCATGAGACAGGGGTCGGAGCAGTTCTTC. This translates into CASSMRQGSEQFF.